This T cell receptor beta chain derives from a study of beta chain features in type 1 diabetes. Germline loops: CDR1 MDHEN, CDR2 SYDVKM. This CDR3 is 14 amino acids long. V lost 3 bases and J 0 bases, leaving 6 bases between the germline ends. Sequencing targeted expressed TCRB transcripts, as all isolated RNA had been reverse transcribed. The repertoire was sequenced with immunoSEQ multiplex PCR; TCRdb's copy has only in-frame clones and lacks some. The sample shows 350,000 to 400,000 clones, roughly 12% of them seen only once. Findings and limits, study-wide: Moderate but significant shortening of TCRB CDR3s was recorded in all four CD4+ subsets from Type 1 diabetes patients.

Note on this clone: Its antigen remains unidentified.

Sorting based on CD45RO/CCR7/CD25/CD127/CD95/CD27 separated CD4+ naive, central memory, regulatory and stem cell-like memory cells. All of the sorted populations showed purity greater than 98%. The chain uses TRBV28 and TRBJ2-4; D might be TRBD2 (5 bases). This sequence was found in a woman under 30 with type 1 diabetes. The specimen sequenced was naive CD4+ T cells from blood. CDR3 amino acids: CASSFGLAKNIQYF. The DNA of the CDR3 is TGTGCCAGCAGTTTCGGACTAGCCAAAAACATTCAGTACTTC.